Listed here is a single TCR beta chain. Its antigen is currently unknown. These data belong to a study of cytomegalovirus exposure and HLA in healthy donors. General study results and limits: The classifier was said to identify cytomegalovirus status with high specificity and sensitivity. Apart from CMV serostatus, no immune exposure information was available.

Donors sampled were nominally healthy, though unrecorded immune exposures were likely. Germline loops: CDR1 MGHRA, CDR2 YSYEKL. With 4 bases clipped from V and 0 bases from J, the junction kept 8 bases outside the gene matches. The CDR3 extends over 17 amino acids. Vbeta (60) and Jbeta (13) primers were used in the PCR. Original analysis: It was a later analysis that counted approximately 81 million unique TCR beta chains, of which about 10 million were shared. Using immunoSEQ multiplex PCR, the repertoire was profiled, and TCRdb retains in-frame clones only, with some absent. V and J calls and clone size are copied from that table; D and trimming were computed from the DNA. The sample carries some 190,000 clones, roughly a tenth recorded once.

The clonotype originates from a woman aged 25 to 39 in good health and CMV-seropositive. Sequencing used PBMCs. This rearrangement joins TRBV4-1 to TRBJ1-3, with TRBD1 matching 8 bases. This CDR3 is CASSLSRDRSSGNTIYF. CDR3 nucleotides: TGCGCCAGCAGCCTTTCCCGGGACAGGTCCTCTGGAAACACCATATATTTT.